This T cell receptor (beta chain) was captured in a study of blood T cell repertoires in COVID-19 (dated by TCRdb to about 2020). Some background on the complete study: The collaborator samples originated in the United States, Italy and Spain and spanned the acute and convalescent phases of COVID-19. The material from the prospective study consisted of cDNA or gDNA derived from T cells, B-cell-depleted T cells, or PBMCs. Deeply sampled blood TCRbeta repertoires from subjects exposed to, actively infected with, or recovered from COVID-19 were included in the dataset. A freely available public database, intended as a resource for researchers studying the immune response to SARS-CoV-2, is where the repertoires were released. The samples were drawn from the first 160 participants of the ongoing ImmuneRACE study and from some 1,300 subjects provided by 6 global collaborators. The sample metadata nearly always contained a de-identified subject ID, COVID-19 status, age in years and sex. Where HLA class I and class II types were available, the types were taken from metadata supplied by the sample provider, not from assay-based typing. Study-wide conclusions, independent of this receptor: The amount of clinical and demographic metadata varied by source and participant and was provided uncurated.

Trimming takes 1 base from V and 2 bases from J, and the germline ends sit 4 bases apart. CDR1 and CDR2 are read off the germline V gene (reference sequence) as SGHKS and YYEKEE. Counted from cysteine to phenylalanine, this CDR3 has 12 amino acids. Of all the DNA, just the CDR3 is kept, 36 bases in frame from base 1. One collaborating source in Seattle enrolled patients during active infection and followed them longitudinally through the course of disease. Collaborating institutions collected whole blood in K2EDTA tubes following their own protocols. For TCRbeta analysis, collaborators shipped samples as frozen whole blood, isolated PBMCs, or DNA extracted from either of those sample types. With regard to this clone: Its recognized antigen is unknown. Per-base qualities were not stored, and no clone one base away is much larger.

TCRbeta CDR3 regions were amplified from genomic DNA using the immunoSEQ Assay, a bias-controlled multiplex PCR. Processing in the source paper ran as follows. The number of nucleated cells in each sample was estimated by amplification of reference gene primers within the assay. To quantify the absolute abundance of each unique TCRbeta CDR3 rearrangement, sequence reads were collapsed and filtered. For each sample, productive Simpson clonality was calculated as the square root of Simpson's diversity index over productive rearrangements. TCRdb carries this immuneACCESS record with in-frame sequences only. Its versions omit some clonotypes, under half of them owing to an unresolved V gene in the studies checked, with the rest unexplained. V, J and clone size derive from that table, while D and trimming were established from the DNA sequence. For this sample there are 50,000 to 65,000 clones; roughly nine tenths appear just once. The ten largest clones take up 20% to 25% of the sample.

This TCR derives from an elderly woman with COVID-19, enrolled during active disease. Recombination linked TRBV5-5 to TRBJ2-7; no D gene is confidently identified. Specimen: peripheral blood. The base sequence is TGTGCCAGCAGCTTGTATACCTACGAGCAGTACTTC. Its translation reads: CASSLYTYEQYF.